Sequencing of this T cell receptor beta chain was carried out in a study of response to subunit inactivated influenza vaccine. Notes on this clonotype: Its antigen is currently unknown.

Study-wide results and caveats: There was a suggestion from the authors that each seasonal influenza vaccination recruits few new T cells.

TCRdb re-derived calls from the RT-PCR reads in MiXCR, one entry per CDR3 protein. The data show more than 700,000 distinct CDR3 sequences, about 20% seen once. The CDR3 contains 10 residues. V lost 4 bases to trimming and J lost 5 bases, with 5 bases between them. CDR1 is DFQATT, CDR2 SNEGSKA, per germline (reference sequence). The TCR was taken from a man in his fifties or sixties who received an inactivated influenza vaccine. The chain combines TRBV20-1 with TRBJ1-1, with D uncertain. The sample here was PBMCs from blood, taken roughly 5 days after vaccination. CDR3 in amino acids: CSAMGTEAFF. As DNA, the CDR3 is TGCAGTGCTATGGGGACTGAAGCTTTCTTT.